Included here is one TCR beta chain sequence, with context. Antigen unknown. This sample was included in a study of T cell responses to AZD1222 COVID-19 vaccine. Study-wide results and limits: As reported, nearly half of all spike-specific TCRs target variant regions that are unmutated.

The table came from immunoSEQ multiplex PCR; TCRdb's copy has only in-frame clones and leaves some out. The sample consists of 150,000 to 200,000 clones, about nine tenths of them appearing once. This CDR3 spans 18 amino acids. The V end lost 1 base, the J end lost 0 bases, and 13 bases lay between the germline ends. Germline V CDR1 and CDR2: SEHNR, FQNEAQ (reference sequence). Sequencing was performed on peripheral blood, taken on day 0 of AZD1222 vaccination. This receptor was identified in an adult in good health. V is TRBV7-9 and J is TRBJ2-6; D ambiguous. The CDR3 nucleotides read TGTGCCAGCAGCTTAGTAGGATCGGAAAACTCTGGGGCCAACGTCCTGACTTTC. It codes for CASSLVGSENSGANVLTF.